Shown below are 14 T cell receptor beta chains from a single sample sequenced in a study of blood T cell repertoires in COVID-19. Some clones are missing from TCRdb's copy, which holds only in-frame ones; the method was immunoSEQ multiplex PCR. The profile shows 180,000 or so clones, roughly 87% of them singletons. The sample was peripheral blood. The receptor source for this set is a woman aged 45-59 years with acute or convalescent COVID-19.

The CDR3 loop is CASSVQGDREAFF. CDR3 nucleotides: TGTGCCAGTAGCGTTCAGGGGGATCGAGAAGCTTTCTTT. The chain recombines TRBV19 with TRBJ1-1, with 7 nucleotides matching TRBD1. CDR1 and CDR2 from the germline V gene are LNHDA and SQIVND (reference sequence). V lost 6 bases, J lost 8 bases, and 9 bases stayed unmatched. The CDR3 totals 13 residues.

The V call is TRBV5-1, the J call TRBJ1-3, with a tentative D call TRBD1 (5 bases). Looked up from germline, CDR1 is SGHRS and CDR2 is YFSETQ. This CDR3 comprises 17 residues. V dropped 0 bases and J dropped 0 bases, with 13 bases sitting between them. CDR3 amino acids: CASSLEGREYSGNTIYF. The CDR3 bases are TGCGCCAGCAGCTTGGAGGGCAGGGAATACTCTGGAAACACCATATATTTT.

The rearrangement uses TRBV5-8 and TRBJ1-2, with D possibly TRBD1 on 6 matching bases. There are 13 residues in the CDR3. V lost 5 bases to trimming and J lost 7 bases, with 15 bases between them. Germline CDR1 SGHTS, CDR2 YDEGEE. CDR3 sequence: CASSYTGYGGYTF. The CDR3 nucleotides are TGTGCCAGCAGTTATACAGGGTATGGTGGCTACACCTTC. Together with reference TRBV5-8 and TRBJ1-2, the CDR3 gives the full variable domain: EAGVTQSPTHLIKTRGQQATLRCSPISGHTSVYWYQQALGLGLQFLLWYDEGEERNRGNFPPRFSGRQFPNYSSELNVNALELEDSALYLCASSYTGYGGYTFGSGTRLTVV.

This clone was seen only a few times. The chain couples TRBV7-6 to TRBJ2-3, with a tentative D call TRBD2 (6 bases). The CDR3 sequence is 15 residues long. Trimming removed 1 base from V and 1 base from J, with 9 bases in between. CDR1 is SGHVS and CDR2 is FNYEAQ in the germline V gene. The CDR3 nucleotides read TGTGCCAGCAGCTTAGTCGGGGGAGGCACAGATACGCAGTATTTT. It translates to CASSLVGGGTDTQYF.

V usage is TRBV9 and J usage is TRBJ1-2, with 10 bases identical to TRBD1. The V and J ends lost 4 bases and 8 bases, in that order; junction bases with no gene match: 8. Germline V gives CDR1 SGDLS, CDR2 YYNGEE. This CDR3 region has 14 residues. CDR3 region: CASSQGQGLIGYTF. For the CDR3, the DNA is TGTGCCAGCAGCCAGGGACAGGGGTTAATCGGCTACACCTTC.

The rearrangement links TRBV13 to TRBJ1-5; 8 positions agree with TRBD1. Germline CDR1 PRHDT, CDR2 FYEKMQ (reference sequence). The length of the CDR3 is 16 residues. V gave up 5 bases and J gave up 2 bases; unmatched junction bases: 8. In DNA, the CDR3 is TGTGCCAGCAGCCTTACTTCAGGGGGCGGCAATCAGCCCCAGCATTTT. This codes for CASSLTSGGGNQPQHF.

This sequence joins TRBV28 and TRBJ2-3, with TRBD1 identical over 8 bases. Germline V gives CDR1 MDHEN, CDR2 SYDVKM. There are 13 residues in the CDR3. Trimming at V came to 5 bases and at J to 6 bases, leaving 4 bases not matched to a gene. The CDR3 DNA reads as TGTGCCAGCAGTCTCCAGGGGGCCGATACGCAGTATTTT. Protein product: CASSLQGADTQYF.

The gene calls are TRBV5-1 and TRBJ2-7, with D maybe TRBD2 (5 bases). CDR1 is SGHRS, CDR2 YFSETQ, per germline. Deletions cut 2 bases from V and 6 bases from J, with 15 bases between. The CDR3 is made up of 14 amino acids. CDR3 nucleotide sequence: TGCGCCAGCAGCTTTGGACCTACGGCGGGCGAGCAGTACTTC. Encoded protein: CASSFGPTAGEQYF. Full variable domain (outside the CDR3, taken from reference TRBV5-1 and TRBJ2-7): KAGVTQTPRYLIKTRGQQVTLSCSPISGHRSVSWYQQTPGQGLQFLFEYFSETQRNKGNFPGRFSGRQFSNSRSEMNVSTLELGDSALYLCASSFGPTAGEQYFGPGTRLTVT.

This sequence joins TRBV2 and TRBJ1-1; 7 bases map to TRBD1. V shed 0 bases, J shed 4 bases, and the junction held 8 bases outside the gene matches. The CDR3 length is 16 residues. Germline-derived CDR1 and CDR2 are SNHLY and FYNNEI. The CDR3 here is CASSEANRGWGTEAFF. The CDR3 bases are TGTGCCAGCAGTGAAGCGAACAGGGGCTGGGGCACTGAAGCTTTCTTT. The entire variable domain, with the rest obtained from reference TRBV2 and TRBJ1-1, is as follows: EPEVTQTPSHQVTQMGQEVILRCVPISNHLYFYWYRQILGQKVEFLVSFYNNEISEKSEIFDDQFSVERPDGSNFTLKIRSTKLEDSAMYFCASSEANRGWGTEAFFGQGTRLTVV.

The chain has TRBV6-6 and TRBJ2-5, with 9 positions matching TRBD1. CDR1 MNHNY and CDR2 SVGAGI come from the germline V gene (reference sequence). This CDR3 spans 13 amino acids. V gave up 6 bases and J gave up 5 bases; unmatched junction bases: 4. The CDR3 nucleotides are TGTGCCAGCAGATGGACAGGGGTGGAGACCCAGTACTTC. Its translation is CASRWTGVETQYF.

This clone was seen once. This rearrangement joins TRBV29-1 to TRBJ1-3, with D uncertain. CDR1 is SQVTM and CDR2 is ANQGSEA in the germline V gene. The CDR3 consists of 12 residues. Trimming removed 5 bases from V and 9 bases from J, with 14 bases in between. The CDR3 DNA is TGCAGCGTTTATACCCCAAGCGGCACCATATATTTT. Amino acid sequence: CSVYTPSGTIYF.

The CDR3, as DNA: TGCGCCAGCAGCCACTTCCCTAACACTGAAGCTTTCTTT. This codes for CASSHFPNTEAFF. V and J are TRBV4-3 and TRBJ1-1; D not resolved. This CDR3 contains 13 residues. Trimming took off 3 bases at V and 2 bases at J, with 7 bases between the two ends. Germline V gives CDR1 LGHNA, CDR2 YSLEER.

The chain links TRBV10-3 to TRBJ2-7; no definite D call. Trimming left V 3 bases short and J 3 bases short, with 3 bases between. Per germline, CDR1 ENHRY and CDR2 SYGVKD. The CDR3 spans 11 residues. The CDR3 DNA reads TGTGCCATCAGTGATAACTACGAGCAGTACTTC. This codes for CAISDNYEQYF.

This clone showed up just once. The chain links TRBV18 to TRBJ1-1; 8 nucleotides agree with TRBD1. V shed 3 bases, J shed 0 bases, and the junction held 6 bases outside the gene matches. The germline V gene has CDR1 KGHSH and CDR2 LQKENI. The CDR3 is 16 amino acids. The CDR3 region is CASSPSRTGLNTEAFF. The CDR3 DNA reads TGTGCCAGCTCACCCTCCCGGACAGGGCTGAACACTGAAGCTTTCTTT.